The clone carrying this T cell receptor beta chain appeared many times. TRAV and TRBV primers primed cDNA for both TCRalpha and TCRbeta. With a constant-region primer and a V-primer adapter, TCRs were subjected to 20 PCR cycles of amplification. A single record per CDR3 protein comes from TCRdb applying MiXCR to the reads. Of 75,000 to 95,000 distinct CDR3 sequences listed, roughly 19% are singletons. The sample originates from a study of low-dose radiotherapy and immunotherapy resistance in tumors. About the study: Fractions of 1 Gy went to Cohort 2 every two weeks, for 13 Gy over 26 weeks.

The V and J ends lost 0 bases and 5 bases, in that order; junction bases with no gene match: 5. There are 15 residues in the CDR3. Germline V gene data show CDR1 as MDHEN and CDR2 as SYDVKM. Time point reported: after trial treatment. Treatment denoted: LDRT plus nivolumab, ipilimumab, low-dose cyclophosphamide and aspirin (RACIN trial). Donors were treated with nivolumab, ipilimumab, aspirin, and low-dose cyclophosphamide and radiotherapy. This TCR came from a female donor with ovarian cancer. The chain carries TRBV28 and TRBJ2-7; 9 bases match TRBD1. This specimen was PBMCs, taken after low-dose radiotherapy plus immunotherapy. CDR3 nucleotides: TGTGCCAGCAGTTTATGGGACAGGGGCTTGGACGAGCAGTACTTC. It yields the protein CASSLWDRGLDEQYF.